A selection of T cell receptor beta chains follows, all from one sample in a study of neurological immune-mediated disorders. TCRdb itself ran the 5' RACE reads through MiXCR, one entry per CDR3 protein. Among roughly 74,000 distinct CDR3 sequences listed, roughly 5.6% were seen once. Input material: PBMCs. The receptors derive from a young man with multiple sclerosis. Each CDR3 is given with its conserved first and last residue. D genes are given only for firm matches. Part of the rows lack a size; the others show once, few, many or a class for expanded clones.

abundance	d_gene	v_gene	len	j_gene	CDR3nt	CDR3aa
many	TRBD2	TRBV5-6	16	TRBJ2-6	TGTGCCAGCATGGGACTAGCGGGCTCTGGGGCCAACGTCCTGACTTTC	CASMGLAGSGANVLTF
few	.	TRBV7-2	13	TRBJ2-4	TGTGCCAGCAGCTTAGGAGGGAGTGGGATTCAGTACTTC	CASSLGGSGIQYF
many	.	TRBV3-1	10	TRBJ2-5	TGTGCCAGCAGCCAAGAGACCCAGTACTTC	CASSQETQYF
many	.	TRBV5-6	15	TRBJ2-1	TGTGCCAGCAGCTTGTCCAGGGGTCCCTACAATGAGCAGTTCTTC	CASSLSRGPYNEQFF
few	.	TRBV7-2	15	TRBJ1-1	TGTGCCAGCAGCGCACACAGGTTTCCGAACACTGAAGCTTTCTTT	CASSAHRFPNTEAFF
many	.	TRBV12-3/TRBV12-4	13	TRBJ2-1	TGTGCCAGCAGTTTGAGGCGGTCCAATGAGCAGTTCTTC	CASSLRRSNEQFF
many	TRBD1	TRBV20-1	15	TRBJ2-1	TGCAGTGCTAGGGGACAGATCCTGGCCTACAATGAGCAGTTCTTC	CSARGQILAYNEQFF
many	TRBD1	TRBV5-1	15	TRBJ1-2	TGCGCCAGCGTACCGGGACAGGGGATTGGGTATGGCTACACCTTC	CASVPGQGIGYGYTF
many	TRBD2	TRBV6-5	16	TRBJ2-3	TGTGCCAGCAGTGCGGGGGTAACAGTAAGAACAGATACGCAGTATTTT	CASSAGVTVRTDTQYF
many	.	TRBV20-1	12	TRBJ2-7	TGCAGTGCTAGGGGCCCAACCTACGAGCAGTACTTC	CSARGPTYEQYF
many	.	TRBV27	15	TRBJ1-5	TGTGCCAGCAGTTTATCGGGGCGGCCTAATCAGCCCCAGCATTTT	CASSLSGRPNQPQHF
many	TRBD1	TRBV7-2	15	TRBJ2-2	TGTGCCAGCAGTGAACAGGGGGCGAACACCGGGGAGCTGTTTTTT	CASSEQGANTGELFF
many	.	TRBV6-4	16	TRBJ2-2	TGTGCCAGCAGTCCCTATGCTGGAGGTTCCACCGGGGAGCTGTTTTTT	CASSPYAGGSTGELFF
many	.	TRBV5-1	14	TRBJ2-7	TGCGCCAGCCGACGAGACAGGAATCAGTACGAGCAGTACTTC	CASRRDRNQYEQYF
many	TRBD1	TRBV5-1	14	TRBJ2-2	TGCGCCAGCAGCTTACAGGGGGGCACCGGGGAGCTGTTTTTT	CASSLQGGTGELFF
many	.	TRBV5-5	11	TRBJ1-1	TGTGCCAGCAGCTGGGAACCTGAAGCTTTCTTT	CASSWEPEAFF
many	TRBD2	TRBV10-3	13	TRBJ2-4	TGTGCCACGGGGGGGACAACGGCGGACATTCAGTACTTC	CATGGTTADIQYF
many	TRBD1	TRBV12-3/TRBV12-4	15	TRBJ1-2	TGTGCCAGCAGTTTACAGGACAGGGAAGCGTATGGCTACACCTTC	CASSLQDREAYGYTF
many	.	TRBV20-1	15	TRBJ2-1	TGCAGTGCTAGAGAAGGAAGAGGGGGTTACAATGAGCAGTTCTTC	CSAREGRGGYNEQFF
many	TRBD1	TRBV12-3/TRBV12-4	13	TRBJ2-1	TGTGCCAGTGCTCAGGACAGGGTTGCTGAGCAGTTCTTC	CASAQDRVAEQFF
many	.	TRBV20-1	16	TRBJ2-2	TGCAGTGCTAGAAACGAGGAGGGGGCGATAGTCGGGGAGCTGTTTTTT	CSARNEEGAIVGELFF
many	TRBD1	TRBV5-1	14	TRBJ1-1	TGCGCCAGCAGCTTGGGGACAGGGAAAACTGAAGCTTTCTTT	CASSLGTGKTEAFF
many	.	TRBV20-1	14	TRBJ1-1	TGCAGTGTTCACCCAAGACGGGAGAACACTGAAGCTTTCTTT	CSVHPRRENTEAFF
many	.	TRBV7-2	14	TRBJ2-5	TGTGCCAGTGTGCTCCTCGGAGGGGGGGAGACCCAGTACTTC	CASVLLGGGETQYF
many	.	TRBV24-1	14	TRBJ2-3	TGTGCCACCAGTGGAGCTAACCCACCAGATACGCAGTATTTT	CATSGANPPDTQYF
many	TRBD1	TRBV9	16	TRBJ2-1	TGTGCCAGCAGCGTTACGCCCGGGACAGGGGGCAATGAGCAGTTCTTC	CASSVTPGTGGNEQFF
many	.	TRBV2	12	TRBJ1-1	TGTGCCAGCAGTGCCTCGGACAGAGAAGCTTTCTTT	CASSASDREAFF
many	TRBD1	TRBV20-1	14	TRBJ2-7	TGCAGTGCTAAAGGGACAGCTTACTCCTACGAGCAGTACTTC	CSAKGTAYSYEQYF
many	.	TRBV9	19	TRBJ2-3	TGTGCCAGCAGCGTAGGAGGGGGTCGAGTAGCGGTCTCCACAGATACGCAGTATTTT	CASSVGGGRVAVSTDTQYF
many	.	TRBV9	15	TRBJ2-1	TGTGCCAGCGCGTATTCAGGGGGGTTTTACAATGAGCAGTTCTTC	CASAYSGGFYNEQFF
many	TRBD1	TRBV10-3	13	TRBJ2-7	TGTGCCATCAGTGCCGGGACAGGGGACGAGCAGTACTTC	CAISAGTGDEQYF
many	.	TRBV7-2	14	TRBJ2-5	TGTGCCAGCAGCTTAGGAGGGTTGTTGGAGACCCAGTACTTC	CASSLGGLLETQYF
many	.	TRBV5-1	13	TRBJ1-1	TGCGCCAGCAGCTTTCCAGGCGCCCCTGAAGCTTTCTTT	CASSFPGAPEAFF
many	TRBD2	TRBV13	15	TRBJ2-3	TGTGCCAGCAGCATCCAGCGGGACGGCTGGGATACGCAGTATTTT	CASSIQRDGWDTQYF
many	.	TRBV5-1	15	TRBJ2-2	TGCGCCAGCAGCTTTCAGGGAATGGACACCGGGGAGCTGTTTTTT	CASSFQGMDTGELFF
many	TRBD1	TRBV7-9	14	TRBJ2-3	TGTGCCAGCGGCGACAGGGAAGGGACAGATACGCAGTATTTT	CASGDREGTDTQYF
many	.	TRBV11-2	15	TRBJ2-1	TGTGCCAGCAGTACCCAGCGCCGCTCCTACAATGAGCAGTTCTTC	CASSTQRRSYNEQFF
many	.	TRBV5-1	14	TRBJ1-1	TGCGCCAGCAGCTTGGGGACTATGAACACTGAAGCTTTCTTT	CASSLGTMNTEAFF
many	TRBD1	TRBV20-1	18	TRBJ2-7	TGCAGTGCTAGAGATTTCGTAGGAGGACAGGGGCTCGGATACGAGCAGTACTTC	CSARDFVGGQGLGYEQYF
many	.	TRBV20-1	11	TRBJ1-5	TGCAGTGCTAGTGACGGCGAGCCCCAGCATTTT	CSASDGEPQHF
.	TRBD1	TRBV10-3	14	TRBJ1-2	TGTGCCATCAGTGAGGGCAGGGGGTCCGGTGGCTACCCCTTC	CAISEGRGSGGYPF
many	TRBD1	TRBV5-5	15	TRBJ1-2	TGTGCCAGCAGCACCGCCGGGACAGGGGGCGGTGGCTACACCTTC	CASSTAGTGGGGYTF
many	.	TRBV7-8	15	TRBJ2-1	TGTGCCAGCAGCTTAGGGCAGGGACCCTACAATGAGCAGTTCTTC	CASSLGQGPYNEQFF
many	TRBD1	TRBV24-1	16	TRBJ2-1	TGTGCCACCAGTGATACAGGGGAAAAGACCTACAATGAGCAGTTCTTC	CATSDTGEKTYNEQFF
many	TRBD2	TRBV5-5	16	TRBJ2-7	TGTGCCAGCAGCTTACACGGGACTAGCGGGAACTACGAGCAGTACTTC	CASSLHGTSGNYEQYF
many	TRBD2	TRBV5-1	13	TRBJ2-7	TGCGCCAGCAGCCTGCGGGAGGGTTCCGAGCAGTACTTC	CASSLREGSEQYF